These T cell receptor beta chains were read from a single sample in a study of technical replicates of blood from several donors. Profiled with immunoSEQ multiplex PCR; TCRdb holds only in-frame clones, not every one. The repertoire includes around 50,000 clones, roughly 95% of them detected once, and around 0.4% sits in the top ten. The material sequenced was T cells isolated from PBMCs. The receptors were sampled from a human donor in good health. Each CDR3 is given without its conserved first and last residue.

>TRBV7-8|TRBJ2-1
ASSQKHSRYEYEQF
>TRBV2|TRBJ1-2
ASRVPATGLKANYGYT
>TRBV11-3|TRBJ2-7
ASSLGRVYEQY
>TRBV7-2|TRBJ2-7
ASSAGLAGRYEQY
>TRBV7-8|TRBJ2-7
ASSLAVSGPYEQY
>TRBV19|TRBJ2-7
ASSIVRAGPYEQY
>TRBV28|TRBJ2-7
ASSSTYEQY
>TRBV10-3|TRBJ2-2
AITDSGNTGELF
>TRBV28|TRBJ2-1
ASSEWVWAGGRNEQF
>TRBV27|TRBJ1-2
ASSQGDYGYT
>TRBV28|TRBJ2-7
ASSHPGTGYYEQY
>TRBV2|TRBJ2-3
ASSLFRTSGRADTQY
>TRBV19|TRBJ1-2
ASSVSGTPIYGYT
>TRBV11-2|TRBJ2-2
ASSLILAGGDTGELF
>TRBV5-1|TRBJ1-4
ASSLADRGSNEKLF
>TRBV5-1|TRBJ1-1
ASTLDRPFLEAF
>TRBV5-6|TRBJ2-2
ASSPGTGGRLAGELF